What follows are 27 T cell receptor beta chains derived from one specimen sequenced in a study of shared clonotypes between healthy human individuals. Clones were sequenced by immunoSEQ multiplex PCR, and TCRdb holds only the in-frame ones, with some missing. The repertoire holds approximately 700,000 clones, roughly 73% seen once, with around 1.8% in the top ten. Sequenced material: memory CD4+ T cells sorted from blood. Subset meaning: CD45RA-negative fraction. The receptors here all came from a woman between 25 and 40 years old in good health.

The chain has TRBV29-1 and TRBJ1-2, with 7 bases lining up with TRBD1. J lost 7 bases, V lost 6 bases, and 11 bases had no gene match. There are 13 residues in the CDR3. Looked up from germline, CDR1 is SQVTM and CDR2 is ANQGSEA. CDR3 loop: CSVDHDRVGGYTF. CDR3 DNA sequence: TGCAGCGTAGACCACGACAGGGTTGGTGGCTACACCTTC.

For the CDR3, the DNA is TGTGCCAGCAGCCCGGGACAGGCTAATTCACCCCTCCACTTT. Translating it yields CASSPGQANSPLHF. V gene TRBV11-3 combines with J gene TRBJ1-6; 8 nucleotides line up with TRBD1. Germline V gives CDR1 SGHNT, CDR2 YENEEA. Unmatched junction bases numbered 3, after V lost 5 bases and J lost 6 bases. The CDR3 totals 14 residues.

V usage is TRBV18 and J usage is TRBJ1-1, with D perhaps matching TRBD1 (5 bases). CDR1 is KGHSH, CDR2 LQKENI, per germline. The CDR3 is made up of 16 amino acids. Trimming took 3 bases from V and 0 from J, leaving 14 bases between them. The CDR3, as DNA: TGTGCCAGCTCACCCGTGGAGGGGTCAATGAACACTGAAGCTTTCTTT. As protein: CASSPVEGSMNTEAFF.

This clone was detected once. This chain uses TRBV28 with TRBJ1-2; D possibly corresponds to TRBD1 (6 bases). V lost 1 base, J lost 5 bases, and 8 bases lay in between. The CDR3 is made up of 13 amino acids. Germline loops: CDR1 MDHEN, CDR2 SYDVKM. In DNA form, the CDR3 reads TGTGCCAGCAGTTTATTTGGACAGTATGGCTACACCTTC. It translates to CASSLFGQYGYTF.

In the case of this clone: Since a much larger clone is just one base distant, this may be a read error. The gene calls are TRBV11-1 and TRBJ1-2; no firm D call. The germline V and J ends were trimmed by 1 base and 4 bases, with 4 bases remaining between them. Germline loops: CDR1 SGHAT, CDR2 FQDESV (reference sequence). The CDR3 has 12 amino acids. The CDR3 region is CASSLDSYGYTF. DNA for the CDR3: TGTGCCAGCAGCTTAGACAGCTATGGCTACACCTTC. The whole variable domain, filled in from reference TRBV11-1 and TRBJ1-2, reads EAEVAQSPRYKITEKSQAVAFWCDPISGHATLYWYRQILGQGPELLVQFQDESVVDDSQLPKDRFSAERLKGVDSTLKIQPAELGDSAMYLCASSLDSYGYTFGSGTRLTVV.

This chain joins TRBV10-3 and TRBJ2-7; 9 nucleotides line up with TRBD2. Germline assignment: CDR1 ENHRY and CDR2 SYGVKD. CDR3 length: 15 amino acids. The V segment lost 3 bases and the J segment 5 bases; nucleotides outside the gene matches: 8. This chain's CDR3 is CAISDRLAANHEQYF. The DNA of the CDR3 is TGTGCCATCAGTGATCGACTAGCGGCCAACCACGAGCAGTACTTC.

As to this clone: The same CDR3 is also encoded by other DNA sequences in this sample. The chain combines TRBV7-2 with TRBJ1-5, with a weak D call TRBD1 (5 bases). This CDR3 region has 15 residues. Germline V gives CDR1 SGHTA, CDR2 FQGNSA. The V gene lost 4 bases and the J gene lost 0 bases, with 10 bases spanning the gap. The CDR3 sequence: CASSSDTLSNQPQHF. CDR3 coding DNA: TGTGCCAGCAGCTCGGACACCCTTAGCAATCAGCCCCAGCATTTT.

This rearrangement joins TRBV20-1 to TRBJ2-5, with D uncertain. Germline V gene lookup returns CDR1 DFQATT and CDR2 SNEGSKA (reference sequence). This CDR3 has 10 residues. The CDR3 loop reads CSPRQETQYF. The CDR3 region has the DNA TGCAGCCCTAGGCAAGAGACCCAGTACTTC.

The J gene is TRBJ1-4, the V gene TRBV10-3; D remains unclear. This CDR3 spans 12 amino acids. Germline CDR1 reads ENHRY; CDR2 reads SYGVKD. V was pared by 6 bases and J by 2 bases, with 4 bases between. CDR3 sequence reads: CAISRTNEKLFF. The CDR3, as DNA: TGTGCCATCAGCAGGACTAATGAAAAACTGTTTTTT.

V and J are TRBV4-2 and TRBJ2-3; 8 bases line up with TRBD1. J lost 4 bases, V lost 1 base, and 4 bases had no gene match. CDR3 size: 15 residues. CDR1 is LGHNA, CDR2 YNFKEQ, per germline. The CDR3 bases are TGTGCCAGCAGCCAAGTCAGGGGGCAGGCAGATACGCAGTATTTT. Encoded protein: CASSQVRGQADTQYF.

The chain employs TRBV28 and TRBJ2-7, with 10 bases fitting TRBD1. This CDR3 comprises 16 residues. Germline CDR1 MDHEN, CDR2 SYDVKM. With V trimmed by 5 bases and J by 0 bases, 7 bases remained unmatched. The CDR3 DNA is TGTGCCAGCAGTGAACTGGGACAGGGGAACTCCTACGAGCAGTACTTC. This gives the protein CASSELGQGNSYEQYF.

Concerning this clone itself: Other DNA sequences in this sample translate to the same CDR3. The chain couples TRBV2 to TRBJ2-2, with TRBD2 matching over 10 bases. Germline V gene data show CDR1 as SNHLY and CDR2 as FYNNEI. The CDR3 covers 15 residues. The J segment lost 2 bases and the V segment lost 7 bases, leaving 4 bases of the junction unmatched. CDR3: CASKRTSGNTGELFF. CDR3 in DNA: TGTGCCAGCAAGCGGACTAGCGGTAACACCGGGGAGCTGTTTTTT.

This clone was seen repeatedly, ten times or more. V gene TRBV5-4 combines with J gene TRBJ2-7, with D perhaps matching TRBD2 (6 bases). CDR1 is SGHNT, CDR2 YYREEE, per germline (reference sequence). The V and J ends lost 0 bases and 5 bases respectively, with 12 bases between them. The CDR3 is made up of 14 amino acids. CDR3 in DNA: TGTGCCAGCAGCTTGGCCGGCGGGACCCACGAGCAGTACTTC. Its protein product is CASSLAGGTHEQYF.

The J gene is TRBJ2-5, the V gene TRBV4-2; D unclear. The CDR3 is made up of 15 amino acids. Germline loops: CDR1 LGHNA, CDR2 YNFKEQ. V was clipped by 4 bases and J by 3 bases, with 15 bases between them. CDR3 nucleotide sequence: TGTGCCAGCAGCCTCCGGGTAGCTGCCAAAGAGACCCAGTACTTC. Protein: CASSLRVAAKETQYF.

This chain uses TRBV29-1 with TRBJ2-3; perhaps TRBD2 as D (5 bases). Trimming removed 3 bases from V and 1 base from J, with 11 bases in between. The CDR3 is made up of 14 amino acids. Germline loops: CDR1 SQVTM, CDR2 ANQGSEA. The CDR3: CSVEVNGGTDTQYF. CDR3 coding DNA: TGCAGCGTTGAGGTCAACGGGGGCACAGATACGCAGTATTTT.

With regard to this clone: This specimen includes other DNA sequences encoding the same CDR3. J is TRBJ2-3 and V is TRBV7-2; D not resolved. The V gene lost 5 bases and the J gene lost 3 bases, with 6 bases spanning the gap. Germline V gene sequence: CDR1 SGHTA, CDR2 FQGNSA. The CDR3 totals 12 residues. This chain's CDR3 is CASSPFTDTQYF. The CDR3 nucleotides read TGTGCCAGCAGCCCGTTTACAGATACGCAGTATTTT.

This chain connects TRBV4-1 to TRBJ2-1, with D perhaps matching TRBD2 (5 bases). The CDR3 runs 14 residues. The germline V and J ends were trimmed by 6 bases and 5 bases, with 14 bases remaining between them. CDR1 is MGHRA, CDR2 YSYEKL, per germline. CDR3 amino acids: CASSGLMYDNEQFF. The CDR3 DNA reads as TGCGCCAGCAGTGGACTGATGTATGACAATGAGCAGTTCTTC.

This clone has a count of ten or more. This chain joins TRBV7-2 and TRBJ1-5; D gene ambiguous. V lost 6 bases, J lost 0 bases, and 12 bases lay in between. This CDR3 spans 15 amino acids. Germline CDR1 and CDR2: SGHTA and FQGNSA. The CDR3 sequence: CASSLHSGSNQPQHF. In DNA form, the CDR3 reads TGTGCCAGCAGTTTACATTCTGGTAGCAATCAGCCCCAGCATTTT.

Many counts were recorded for this clone. Within the sample, other DNA sequences also encode this same CDR3. The chain is built from TRBV14 and TRBJ1-1; no clear D. Germline V gives CDR1 SGHDN, CDR2 FVKESK. Trimming shortened V by 2 bases and J by 0 bases, and 4 bases separated the two germline ends. The CDR3 runs 13 residues. The CDR3 loop is CASSQMMNTEAFF. CDR3 nucleotide sequence: TGTGCCAGCAGCCAAATGATGAACACTGAAGCTTTCTTT.

Many counts were recorded for this clone. The chain is built from TRBV20-1 and TRBJ1-1; D remains unclear. CDR1 is DFQATT, CDR2 SNEGSKA, per germline (reference sequence). The CDR3 sequence is 10 residues long. In DNA, the CDR3 is TGCAGGGCCCTGGGCACTGAAGCTTTCTTT. It specifies CRALGTEAFF.

About this clone: A read error is possible here, since a much larger clone lies one base away. This same CDR3 is encoded by further DNA sequences in the sample. The chain carries TRBV30 and TRBJ2-1; possibly TRBD2 for D (5 bases). This CDR3 region has 15 residues. CDR1 and CDR2 from the germline V gene are GTSNPN and SVGIG (reference sequence). Trimming cost V 0 bases and J 0 bases, with 9 bases left between them. CDR3 DNA: TGTGCCTGGAGTGTTACGGGGAGCTCCTACAATGAGCAGTTCTTC. Residues: CAWSVTGSSYNEQFF.

The chain links TRBV4-1 to TRBJ2-5; 7 nucleotides align to TRBD1. The V and J ends lost 1 base and 0 bases, in that order; junction bases with no gene match: 8. CDR3 length: 17 amino acids. Germline CDR1 and CDR2: MGHRA and YSYEKL. CDR3 in DNA: TGCGCCAGCAGCCAAGGAACAGGGGTGACCTACCAAGAGACCCAGTACTTC. Amino acids: CASSQGTGVTYQETQYF.

In the case of this clone: Other nucleotide sequences in the sample specify the same CDR3. The chain has TRBV28 and TRBJ2-1; D may be TRBD1 (6 bases). The CDR3 runs to 16 residues. V lost 6 bases to trimming and J lost 3 bases, with 18 bases between them. Germline loops: CDR1 MDHEN, CDR2 SYDVKM. Written as DNA, the CDR3 is TGTGCCAGCAGCCTAGGGGCAGGGGCTGACTACAATGAGCAGTTCTTC. It is translated as CASSLGAGADYNEQFF.

This clone was detected only a few times. Other DNA sequences in the sample encode the same CDR3. This rearrangement joins TRBV30 to TRBJ1-1; 7 bases map to TRBD1. The V and J ends lost 3 bases and 1 base, in that order; junction bases with no gene match: 2. This CDR3 is 13 amino acids long. From germline, CDR1 is GTSNPN and CDR2 SVGIG (reference sequence). CDR3 coding DNA: TGTGCCTGGAGGACAGGGCCGAACACTGAAGCTTTCTTT. Its translation is CAWRTGPNTEAFF.

The chain is built from TRBV2 and TRBJ1-2, with D unclear. This CDR3 is 12 amino acids long. The V and J ends lost 4 bases and 9 bases respectively, with 12 bases between them. Germline V gives CDR1 SNHLY, CDR2 FYNNEI. DNA of the CDR3: TGTGCCAGCAGTGGGGCGGGAATGAGCTACACCTTC. This encodes CASSGAGMSYTF.

This clone was detected only a few times. The V gene is TRBV5-1, the J gene TRBJ2-7; 7 nucleotides line up with TRBD1. V was pared by 1 base and J by 3 bases, with 1 base of the junction left unmatched. The CDR3 runs 13 residues. Looked up from germline, CDR1 is SGHRS and CDR2 is YFSETQ. CDR3 DNA: TGCGCCAGCAGCTTGCAGGGGGACTACGAGCAGTACTTC. Its protein product is CASSLQGDYEQYF.

The chain couples TRBV5-4 to TRBJ2-3; TRBD2 matches 12 bases. The ends lost 4 bases at V and 2 bases at J; junction bases unmatched: 5. This CDR3 is built from 16 residues. In germline, CDR1 is SGHNT, CDR2 YYREEE (reference sequence). CDR3 amino acids: CASSNGLAGYTDTQYF. For the CDR3, the DNA is TGTGCCAGCAGCAATGGACTAGCGGGGTACACAGATACGCAGTATTTT.